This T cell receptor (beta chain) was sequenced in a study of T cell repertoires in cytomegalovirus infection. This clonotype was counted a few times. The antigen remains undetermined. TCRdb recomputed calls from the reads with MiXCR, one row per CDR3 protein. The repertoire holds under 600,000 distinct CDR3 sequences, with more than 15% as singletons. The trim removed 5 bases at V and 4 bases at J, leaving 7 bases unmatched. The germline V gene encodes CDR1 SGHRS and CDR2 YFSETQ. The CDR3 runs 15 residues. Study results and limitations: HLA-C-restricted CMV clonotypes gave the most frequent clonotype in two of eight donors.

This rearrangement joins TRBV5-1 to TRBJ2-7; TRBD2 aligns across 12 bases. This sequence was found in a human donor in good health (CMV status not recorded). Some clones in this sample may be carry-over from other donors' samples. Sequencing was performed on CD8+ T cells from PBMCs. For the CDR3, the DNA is TGCGCCAGCAGTTCATCTAGCGGGAGGGCGTACGAGCAGTACTTC. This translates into CASSSSSGRAYEQYF.